This T cell receptor beta chain was obtained from a study of T cells in Graves' hyperthyroidism and ophthalmopathy. This clonotype was detected many times. Its matching antigen is unknown. RNA transcripts provided the source from which TCR beta CDR3 regions were amplified. TCR CDR3 regions were first amplified by RT-PCR with HTBI primers. TCRdb analysed the multiplex PCR reads with MiXCR anew, one entry per CDR3 protein. The table lists 200,000 to 300,000 distinct CDR3 sequences, roughly 15% of them singletons. Study observations and caveats: Blood samples included most of the expanded thyroid clonotypes exceeding 0.001.

Exclusion of a patient resulted from uncontrolled infection, other autoimmune disease, pregnancy or lactation. Each diagnosis was grounded in clinical symptoms, serum thyroxine and TRAb, thyroid ultrasound, and orbital computed tomography. Around 10 ml fresh peripheral blood yielded the PBMCs. Germline V gives CDR1 MGHRA, CDR2 YSYEKL. V was clipped by 1 base and J by 2 bases, with 12 bases between them. The CDR3 runs 16 residues. The chain joins TRBV4-1 to TRBJ2-1; no definite D call. This TCR came from a woman younger than 35 with Graves' ophthalmopathy. The sample taken for sequencing was blood. The DNA of the CDR3 is TGCGCCAGCAGCCAAGCTGGCAGGCCCCCCTACAATGAGCAGTTCTTC. This codes for CASSQAGRPPYNEQFF.